One and the same sample provided the 13 T cell receptor beta chains below, sequenced in a study of control samples from healthy donors and cancer patients. Assay used: immunoSEQ multiplex PCR; TCRdb lists only in-frame clones, some missing. The sample lists 130,000 or so clones; roughly 90% were seen once. The source material was blood. The source of these receptors is a man over 45 in good health.

The rearrangement joins TRBV30 to TRBJ1-2; maybe TRBD1 (5 bases). The CDR3 has 12 amino acids. Between the trimmed V and J ends, which lost 4 bases and 7 bases, there was a span of 13 bases. Germline V lookup: CDR1 GTSNPN, CDR2 SVGIG (reference sequence). The CDR3 region is CAWMGGSRGYTF. The CDR3 DNA is TGTGCCTGGATGGGGGGTTCGCGTGGCTACACCTTC.

The chain is built from TRBV9 and TRBJ2-3; D gene uncertain. CDR3 length: 13 residues. Germline V gene lookup returns CDR1 SGDLS and CDR2 YYNGEE. V dropped 0 bases and J dropped 4 bases, with 6 bases sitting between them. CDR3 bases: TGTGCCAGCAGCGTAGACTATCCAGATACGCAGTATTTT. Its translation is CASSVDYPDTQYF.

This sequence joins TRBV5-1 and TRBJ2-3; D is perhaps TRBD1 or TRBD2 (6 bases each). The V gene lost 4 bases and the J gene lost 0 bases, with 15 bases spanning the gap. CDR3 length equals 16 residues. Germline V CDR1 and CDR2: SGHRS, YFSETQ. CDR3 protein: CASSLRGRPSTDTQYF. CDR3 sequence (DNA): TGCGCCAGCAGCCTACGGGGGCGCCCTAGCACAGATACGCAGTATTTT.

The rearrangement joins TRBV7-2 to TRBJ2-7; 9 positions agree with TRBD1. From germline, CDR1 is SGHTA and CDR2 FQGNSA. V dropped 4 bases and J dropped 6; count of bases not matched to a gene: 10. The CDR3 sequence is 15 residues long. CDR3 amino acids: CASSSRQGDRSEQYF. DNA of the CDR3: TGTGCCAGCAGCTCCAGACAGGGGGATAGAAGCGAGCAGTACTTC.

This chain links TRBV15 with TRBJ1-5; D unresolved. The CDR3 length is 16 residues. Trimming left V 0 bases short and J 11 bases short, with 20 bases between. Germline V gene lookup returns CDR1 LNHNV and CDR2 YYDKDF (reference sequence). The CDR3 sequence: CATSRDIRSGHGAQHF. In nucleotides, the CDR3 is TGTGCCACCAGCAGAGATATTAGGTCGGGTCATGGGGCCCAGCATTTT. Together with reference TRBV15 and TRBJ1-5, the CDR3 gives the full variable domain: DAMVIQNPRYQVTQFGKPVTLSCSQTLNHNVMYWYQQKSSQAPKLLFHYYDKDFNNEADTPDNFQSRRPNTSFCFLDIRSPGLGDTAMYLCATSRDIRSGHGAQHFGDGTRLSIL.

The V and J genes are TRBV11-2 and TRBJ2-1; TRBD1 agrees at 7 bases. Losses at the gene ends were 5 bases for V and 7 bases for J; bases not matched to a gene: 14. From germline, CDR1 is SGHAT and CDR2 FQNNGV. The CDR3 length is 16 residues. The CDR3, as DNA: TGTGCCAGCAGCCGAAGTATAATCCAGGGGGAAAATGAGCAGTTCTTC. Residues: CASSRSIIQGENEQFF. Using reference TRBV11-2 and TRBJ2-1 for the parts outside the CDR3, the full variable domain is EAGVAQSPRYKIIEKRQSVAFWCNPISGHATLYWYQQILGQGPKLLIQFQNNGVVDDSQLPKDRFSAERLKGVDSTLKIQPAKLEDSAVYLCASSRSIIQGENEQFFGPGTRLTVL.

This chain connects TRBV2 to TRBJ1-2, with D maybe TRBD1 (6 bases). Germline V gene lookup returns CDR1 SNHLY and CDR2 FYNNEI. CDR3 size: 14 residues. Trimming took 5 bases from V and 5 from J, leaving 15 bases between them. The CDR3 region is CASSQSQGQYGYTF. CDR3 DNA: TGTGCCAGCAGTCAATCGCAGGGGCAATATGGCTACACCTTC.

This clone occurred a few times. The gene calls are TRBV6-5 and TRBJ1-2; 8 bases are a match to TRBD1. Germline V gene lookup returns CDR1 MNHEY and CDR2 SVGAGI. The CDR3 spans 14 residues. Trimming took 6 bases from V and 5 from J; bases not matched to a gene: 8. Here the CDR3 reads CASRRTGQGYGYTF. The CDR3 nucleotides are TGTGCCAGCAGAAGGACCGGACAGGGATATGGCTACACCTTC.

CDR3 protein: CASKGGVVSEAFF. DNA of the CDR3: TGTGCCAGCAAGGGGGGGGTTGTGAGTGAAGCTTTCTTT. V is TRBV14 and J is TRBJ1-1, with D perhaps TRBD1 (6 bases). CDR3 length: 13 residues. Germline CDR1 reads SGHDN; CDR2 reads FVKESK. V lost 7 bases to trimming and J lost 7 bases, with 16 bases between them.

This clone was found once. This chain links TRBV11-2 with TRBJ1-6; 8 bases match TRBD1. This CDR3 has 14 residues. V lost 5 bases and J lost 6; bases outside the gene matches: 3. Germline CDR1 reads SGHAT; CDR2 reads FQNNGV. In DNA form, the CDR3 reads TGTGCCAGCAGCCTCGGACAGGGTAATTCACCCCTCCACTTT. Protein sequence: CASSLGQGNSPLHF.

The chain joins TRBV4-1 to TRBJ2-5; TRBD1 aligns across 11 bases. CDR3 length: 16 amino acids. V lost 3 bases and J lost 1; bases outside the gene matches: 4. The germline V gene has CDR1 MGHRA and CDR2 YSYEKL. CDR3 nucleotide sequence: TGCGCCAGCAGCCATGCCGGGACAGGGGGCCAAGAGACCCAGTACTTC. Amino acid sequence: CASSHAGTGGQETQYF.

This clone was seen a handful of times. The chain carries TRBV15 and TRBJ1-5; D remains unclear. V was cut by 0 bases and J by 3 bases, with 3 bases left in between. CDR1 LNHNV and CDR2 YYDKDF come from the germline V gene (reference sequence). The CDR3 extends over 13 amino acids. The CDR3 region has the DNA TGTGCCACCAGCAGAGATCTCAATCAGCCCCAGCATTTT. Amino acid sequence: CATSRDLNQPQHF.

The rearrangement joins TRBV5-1 to TRBJ2-5; 9 bases align to TRBD1. V lost 0 bases to trimming and J lost 2 bases; unmatched junction nucleotides: 2. This CDR3 region has 15 residues. From germline, CDR1 is SGHRS and CDR2 YFSETQ. This CDR3 reads CASSLGDRVQETQYF. CDR3 DNA: TGCGCCAGCAGCTTGGGGGACAGGGTGCAAGAGACCCAGTACTTC.